The 22 T cell receptor beta chains given below trace back to one sample, sequenced in a study of cytomegalovirus exposure and HLA in healthy donors. The PCR made use of 60 Vbeta and 13 Jbeta primers. Clones were read by immunoSEQ multiplex PCR, and TCRdb kept only the in-frame ones, dropping some. The sample records 150,000 or so clones, 65% to 80% being singletons. Sequenced: PBMCs. The receptors here all came from a woman aged 25 to 39 in good health and CMV-seronegative.

V gene TRBV9 combines with J gene TRBJ2-6; no reliable D call. The CDR3 runs to 18 residues. Trimming cost V 3 bases and J 0 bases, with 16 bases left between them. The V gene's germline CDR1 is SGDLS and CDR2 YYNGEE. CDR3 amino acids: CASSAIASPFSGANVLTF. DNA for the CDR3: TGTGCCAGCAGCGCTATAGCTTCCCCCTTCTCTGGGGCCAACGTCCTGACTTTC.

This chain connects TRBV4-3 to TRBJ2-3; D unclear. This CDR3 has 15 residues. Trimming removed 0 bases from V and 2 bases from J, with 9 bases in between. The germline CDR1 and CDR2 sequences are LGHNA and YSLEER. CDR3 in amino acids: CASSQDPAYTDTQYF. The CDR3 DNA is TGCGCCAGCAGCCAAGACCCAGCGTACACAGATACGCAGTATTTT.

The J gene is TRBJ1-1, the V gene TRBV7-9; no clear D. Germline V lookup: CDR1 SEHNR, CDR2 FQNEAQ (reference sequence). Trimming left V 6 bases short and J 2 bases short, with 13 bases between. The CDR3 is 14 residues long. The CDR3 region is CASRKAETNTEAFF. CDR3 nucleotide sequence: TGTGCCAGCAGAAAGGCCGAGACAAACACTGAAGCTTTCTTT.

The V and J genes are TRBV7-6 and TRBJ1-1; D unresolved. Germline CDR1 and CDR2: SGHVS and FNYEAQ. This CDR3 comprises 18 residues. V lost 1 base, J lost 0 bases, and 18 bases lay in between. CDR3 region: CASSLGSATPYMNTEAFF. For the CDR3, the DNA is TGTGCCAGCAGCTTAGGGTCCGCGACACCGTACATGAACACTGAAGCTTTCTTT.

V gene TRBV4-2 combines with J gene TRBJ2-5; TRBD1 aligns across 9 bases. The CDR3 has 17 residues. Germline CDR1 reads LGHNA; CDR2 reads YNFKEQ. V gave up 1 base and J gave up 4 bases; unmatched junction bases: 10. The CDR3 protein is CASSQARRTGAVETQYF. The CDR3 bases are TGTGCCAGCAGCCAAGCCCGACGGACAGGGGCGGTAGAGACCCAGTACTTC.

V gene TRBV11-1 combines with J gene TRBJ2-5; TRBD2 agrees at 8 bases. Per germline, CDR1 SGHAT and CDR2 FQDESV (reference sequence). J lost 5 bases, V lost 1 base, and 12 bases had no gene match. The CDR3 contains 17 residues. CDR3 sequence (DNA): TGTGCCAGCAGCTTAGGACCACACGGGGGGGAGCGGGAGACCCAGTACTTC. It yields the protein CASSLGPHGGERETQYF.

This chain links TRBV15 with TRBJ1-3, with TRBD1 matching over 8 bases. V shed 5 bases and J 1 base; nucleotides not matched to a gene: 10. CDR1 and CDR2 (germline): LNHNV, YYDKDF (reference sequence). CDR3 size: 17 residues. The CDR3 region has the DNA TGTGCCACCAGCGGCGGACAGGGTATCAGTTCTGGAAACACCATATATTTT. Its protein is CATSGGQGISSGNTIYF. Variable domain in full (rest from reference TRBV15 and TRBJ1-3): DAMVIQNPRYQVTQFGKPVTLSCSQTLNHNVMYWYQQKSSQAPKLLFHYYDKDFNNEADTPDNFQSRRPNTSFCFLDIRSPGLGDTAMYLCATSGGQGISSGNTIYFGEGSWLTVV.

This chain connects TRBV4-3 to TRBJ2-3; 11 bases agree with TRBD2. The CDR3 loop spans 18 amino acids. The junction had 7 bases not matched to a gene; V was cut back by 0 bases and J by 2 bases. Per the germline V gene, CDR1 is LGHNA and CDR2 is YSLEER. The DNA of the CDR3 is TGCGCCAGCAGCCAAGAGAGTTTAGCGGGAGGGTACACAGATACGCAGTATTTT. As protein: CASSQESLAGGYTDTQYF.

This clone has more than one count but fewer than ten. This rearrangement joins TRBV5-4 to TRBJ1-2; a weak D match, TRBD1 (6 bases). This CDR3 contains 18 residues. V was pared by 3 bases and J by 4 bases, with 25 bases between. CDR1 is SGHNT, CDR2 YYREEE, per germline (reference sequence). CDR3 residues: CASSSNRWGGGRTYGYTF. As DNA, the CDR3 is TGTGCCAGCAGCTCGAATCGGTGGGGCGGGGGGCGGACCTATGGCTACACCTTC.

This chain uses TRBV5-1 with TRBJ2-5; 9 bases match TRBD1. V shed 4 bases and J 5 bases; nucleotides not matched to a gene: 12. From germline, CDR1 is SGHRS and CDR2 YFSETQ. The CDR3 has 16 amino acids. This CDR3 is CASSRTGTGIRETQYF. The CDR3, as DNA: TGCGCCAGCAGCCGTACCGGGACAGGGATTCGGGAGACCCAGTACTTC.

V gene TRBV1 combines with J gene TRBJ2-7; TRBD2, the D gene given by the table, was not confirmed from the DNA. TRBV1 is an annotated pseudogene. This CDR3 is 16 amino acids long. Here the CDR3 DNA reads TGCACCAGCAGCCTTAGACTAGCGGGAGGGCCGGAGGTGCAGTACTTC. Its translation: CTSSLRLAGGPEVQYF.

The chain carries TRBV29-1 and TRBJ2-3, with a weak D call TRBD1 (5 bases). The CDR3 spans 13 residues. The germline V gene has CDR1 SQVTM and CDR2 ANQGSEA. Trimming removed 3 bases at V and 1 base at J, with 8 bases between. The CDR3: CSVEVQGTDTQYF. The CDR3 DNA is TGCAGCGTTGAGGTACAGGGCACAGATACGCAGTATTTT.

This clone appeared a few times. The rearrangement links TRBV5-1 to TRBJ1-2, with D maybe TRBD1 (6 bases). From germline, CDR1 is SGHRS and CDR2 YFSETQ. The CDR3 has 14 amino acids. Trimming removed 0 bases from V and 14 bases from J, with 20 bases in between. For the CDR3, the DNA is TGCGCCAGCAGCTTGGAGGGGTTTGGGGGGGCGCTGACCTTC. Residues: CASSLEGFGGALTF.

The chain has TRBV30 and TRBJ2-5; 9 nucleotides line up with TRBD1. The end of the DNA is better explained by TRBJ2-7, so the J call may be wrong. The CDR3 is made up of 12 amino acids. Germline loops: CDR1 GTSNPN, CDR2 SVGIG (reference sequence). In nucleotides, the CDR3 is TGTGCCTGGAGCTGGGACAGGGACGAGCAGTACTTC. This codes for CAWSWDRDEQYF.

In DNA form, the CDR3 reads TGTGCCAGCTCACCACCGGAGGGCCGACTAATCAATGAGCAGTTCTTC. Translated, it gives CASSPPEGRLINEQFF. This chain links TRBV18 with TRBJ2-1, with D possibly being TRBD2 (6 bases). Trimming removed 0 bases at V and 6 bases at J, with 15 bases between. The length of the CDR3 is 16 residues. CDR1 KGHSH and CDR2 LQKENI come from the germline V gene.

The CDR3 coding sequence is TGTGCCAGCGAGGACAGGGTTAGCACAGATACGCAGTATTTT. Amino acids: CASEDRVSTDTQYF. The chain employs TRBV25-1 and TRBJ2-3; 8 bases align to TRBD1. The CDR3 length is 14 residues. The junction had 4 bases not matched to a gene; V was cut back by 8 bases and J by 0 bases. Per the germline V gene, CDR1 is MGHDK and CDR2 is SYGVNS.

The chain uses TRBV7-2 and TRBJ2-7, with 11 positions matching TRBD2. J lost 3 bases, V lost 5 bases, and 6 bases had no gene match. The germline gives CDR1 SGHTA, CDR2 FQGNSA. The CDR3 covers 15 residues. The CDR3, as DNA: TGTGCCAGCAGCATGGGACTAGCGGCTAACTACGAGCAGTACTTC. Translation gives CASSMGLAANYEQYF.

The V call is TRBV5-4, the J call TRBJ2-5; 10 nucleotides line up with TRBD1. CDR3 length: 20 residues. The germline V gene encodes CDR1 SGHNT and CDR2 YYREEE (reference sequence). V was clipped by 1 base and J by 7 bases; unmatched bases: 22. In DNA, the CDR3 is TGTGCCAGCAGCTTGCCAGCGGTAACGACGACAGGGGGCTTATCGCGGACCCAGTACTTC. Its protein product is CASSLPAVTTTGGLSRTQYF.

The J gene is TRBJ2-7, the V gene TRBV19, with 9 bases lining up with TRBD1. V shed 4 bases, J shed 4 bases, and the junction held 5 bases outside the gene matches. CDR1 is LNHDA, CDR2 SQIVND, per germline (reference sequence). The CDR3 has 14 residues. The DNA of the CDR3 is TGTGCCAGTAGTAAGGGACAGGGTATATACGAGCAGTACTTC. Its translation: CASSKGQGIYEQYF.

This sequence joins TRBV19 and TRBJ1-5; tentative D call: TRBD1 (6 bases). Germline V gives CDR1 LNHDA, CDR2 SQIVND (reference sequence). Trimming left V 6 bases short and J 0 bases short, with 12 bases between. This CDR3 contains 15 residues. CDR3 in amino acids: CASRSQGISNQPQHF. The DNA for the CDR3 is TGTGCCAGTAGAAGCCAGGGGATTAGCAATCAGCCCCAGCATTTT.

The genes are TRBV19 and TRBJ1-5; D perhaps matches TRBD1 (5 bases). Germline assignment: CDR1 LNHDA and CDR2 SQIVND (reference sequence). V was shortened by 4 bases and J by 0 bases, with 7 bases between the two germline ends. CDR3 length: 14 residues. This CDR3 is CASSTTGSNQPQHF. CDR3 DNA: TGTGCCAGTAGTACTACAGGTAGCAATCAGCCCCAGCATTTT.

This clone was recorded once. The chain combines TRBV27 with TRBJ1-2; 8 nucleotides line up with TRBD1. The CDR3 length is 16 residues. From germline, CDR1 is MNHEY and CDR2 SMNVEV (reference sequence). V shed 4 bases and J 8 bases; nucleotides not matched to a gene: 15. The CDR3 is CASSSLNPRGPDGYTF. CDR3 coding DNA: TGTGCCAGCAGTTCTCTAAACCCCAGGGGGCCGGACGGCTACACCTTC.